A single sample is the source of the 16 T cell receptor beta chains below, sequenced in a study of T cell responses to AZD1222 COVID-19 vaccine. This table comes from immunoSEQ multiplex PCR, and its TCRdb copy is limited to in-frame clones, with some not included. The sample contains 110,000 or so clones, approximately 85% of which appear only once. The source material was peripheral blood, sampled on day 0 of AZD1222 vaccination. These receptors were collected from an adult in good health.

The gene calls are TRBV28 and TRBJ1-1; D is uncertain. Deletions cut 3 bases from V and 4 bases from J, with 6 bases between. CDR1 and CDR2 (germline): MDHEN, SYDVKM. This CDR3 contains 12 residues. The CDR3 reads CASSLEGTEAFF. The CDR3 DNA reads TGTGCCAGCAGTTTGGAGGGCACTGAAGCTTTCTTT.

This rearrangement joins TRBV3-1 (or the pseudogene TRBV3-2) to TRBJ1-5, with D maybe TRBD1 (5 bases). Trimming took off 0 bases at V and 6 bases at J, with 12 bases between the two ends. The CDR3 runs 15 residues. CDR1 is LGHDT, CDR2 YNNKEL, per germline (reference sequence). CDR3 amino acids: CASSQDSQGVQPQHF. Here the CDR3 DNA reads TGTGCCAGCAGCCAAGATTCCCAGGGAGTTCAGCCCCAGCATTTT.

There are a few counts of this clone. The chain couples TRBV2 to TRBJ2-7; no reliable D call. Per germline, CDR1 SNHLY and CDR2 FYNNEI. This CDR3 is built from 16 residues. Trimming stripped 1 base from V and 2 bases from J, with 15 bases between. The CDR3 region has the DNA TGTGCCAGCAGTGAAGGCGCGGCAGGCAGCACCTACGAGCAGTACTTC. The encoded protein is CASSEGAAGSTYEQYF.

The chain combines TRBV7-2 with TRBJ1-1, with D perhaps matching TRBD1 (5 bases). CDR3 length equals 16 residues. Trimming removed 6 bases at V and 3 bases at J, with 20 bases between. In germline, CDR1 is SGHTA, CDR2 FQGNSA. CDR3 sequence reads: CASRYASGDGDTEAFF. CDR3 in DNA: TGTGCCAGCAGATACGCTTCGGGGGACGGGGACACTGAAGCTTTCTTT.

This chain uses TRBV7-2 with TRBJ2-7; D call uncertain. CDR1 and CDR2 from the germline V gene are SGHTA and FQGNSA. The CDR3 runs 14 residues. The V and J ends lost 2 bases and 4 bases respectively, with 12 bases between them. CDR3 sequence reads: CASSLLGQQYEQYF. The CDR3 bases are TGTGCCAGCAGCTTACTGGGCCAGCAGTACGAGCAGTACTTC.

This rearrangement joins TRBV5-4 to TRBJ2-5, with unresolved D. CDR3 length equals 12 residues. V was trimmed by 0 bases and J by 5 bases, leaving 5 bases between them. Germline V gene data show CDR1 as SGHNT and CDR2 as YYREEE (reference sequence). The CDR3 reads CASSLGAETQYF. DNA for the CDR3: TGTGCCAGCAGCTTGGGGGCGGAGACCCAGTACTTC.

The rearrangement joins TRBV5-1 to TRBJ1-6, with D uncertain. V was trimmed by 3 bases and J by 7 bases, leaving 11 bases between them. This CDR3 comprises 14 residues. Germline CDR1 is SGHRS and CDR2 is YFSETQ. The CDR3 DNA reads TGCGCCAGCAGCTACTCGGCCCCGAATTCACCCCTCCACTTT. It translates to CASSYSAPNSPLHF.

This chain joins TRBV11-3 and TRBJ2-1; 10 bases are shared with TRBD1. V lost 1 base, J lost 5 bases, and 8 bases stayed unmatched. This CDR3 contains 17 residues. The V gene's germline CDR1 is SGHNT and CDR2 YENEEA. The CDR3 is CASSLGTTGTGDNEQFF. The CDR3 DNA reads as TGTGCCAGCAGCTTAGGGACCACCGGGACAGGGGACAATGAGCAGTTCTTC. Combining the CDR3 with reference TRBV11-3 and TRBJ2-1 gives the whole variable domain EAGVVQSPRYKIIEKKQPVAFWCNPISGHNTLYWYLQNLGQGPELLIRYENEEAVDDSQLPKDRFSAERLKGVDSTLKIQPAELGDSAVYLCASSLGTTGTGDNEQFFGPGTRLTVL.

The genes are TRBV7-6 and TRBJ2-1, with TRBD1 as a possible D gene (7 bases). CDR1 is SGHVS and CDR2 is FNYEAQ in the germline V gene. Trimming took off 5 bases at V and 7 bases at J, with 24 bases between the two ends. The CDR3 totals 17 residues. CDR3 amino acids: CASSHIYGGRGKNEQFF. CDR3 nucleotides: TGTGCCAGCAGCCACATTTACGGGGGCAGGGGGAAAAATGAGCAGTTCTTC.

This chain joins TRBV5-6 and TRBJ1-4; D might be TRBD1 (6 bases). The CDR3 contains 15 residues. The V and J ends lost 4 bases and 2 bases respectively, with 12 bases between them. CDR1 and CDR2 (germline): SGHDT, YYEEEE. The DNA for the CDR3 is TGTGCCAGCAGCGGTTTAGGGGGGACTAATGAAAAACTGTTTTTT. Its protein product is CASSGLGGTNEKLFF.

The rearrangement joins TRBV27 to TRBJ2-7; the match to TRBD1 covers 8 bases. J gave up 4 bases and V 4 bases, and 3 bases lay outside the gene matches. The CDR3 consists of 13 residues. Germline V gives CDR1 MNHEY, CDR2 SMNVEV (reference sequence). CDR3 residues: CASSWGQAYEQYF. The CDR3 DNA sequence: TGTGCCAGCAGTTGGGGACAGGCTTACGAGCAGTACTTC.

This clone was seen more than once but under ten times. The rearrangement links TRBV28 to TRBJ2-7; maybe TRBD2 (6 bases). Trimming cost V 7 bases and J 2 bases, with 18 bases left between them. Germline lookup yields CDR1 MDHEN and CDR2 SYDVKM. The CDR3 is made up of 15 amino acids. The CDR3 sequence: CASTLRRTTTYEQYF. DNA for the CDR3: TGTGCCAGCACCCTTCGCAGGACTACAACCTACGAGCAGTACTTC.

This chain joins TRBV7-8 and TRBJ1-5, with D maybe TRBD1 (6 bases). The germline V and J ends were trimmed by 1 base and 8 bases, with 15 bases remaining between them. The CDR3 extends over 15 amino acids. Germline V gene lookup returns CDR1 SGHVS and CDR2 FQNEAQ. The CDR3 sequence: CASSLGGTRAEPQHF. DNA for the CDR3: TGTGCCAGCAGCTTAGGGGGGACACGCGCGGAGCCCCAGCATTTT.

This chain joins TRBV7-8 and TRBJ1-5, with D possibly TRBD1 on 6 matching bases. Germline-derived CDR1 and CDR2 are SGHVS and FQNEAQ. V dropped 1 base and J dropped 1 base, with 11 bases sitting between them. This CDR3 has 16 residues. The CDR3 spells CASSLVGGESNQPQHF. The CDR3 DNA reads TGTGCCAGCAGCTTAGTAGGGGGAGAGAGCAATCAGCCCCAGCATTTT.

This chain joins TRBV15 and TRBJ2-2; D not resolved. Trimming left V 3 bases short and J 0 bases short, with 14 bases between. The CDR3 has 17 residues. From germline, CDR1 is LNHNV and CDR2 YYDKDF (reference sequence). DNA for the CDR3: TGTGCCACCAGCAGCCGTGGGTCATTCCCGAACACCGGGGAGCTGTTTTTT. Translated, it gives CATSSRGSFPNTGELFF. Looking up the rest from reference TRBV15 and TRBJ2-2 gives the full variable domain: DAMVIQNPRYQVTQFGKPVTLSCSQTLNHNVMYWYQQKSSQAPKLLFHYYDKDFNNEADTPDNFQSRRPNTSFCFLDIRSPGLGDTAMYLCATSSRGSFPNTGELFFGEGSRLTVL.

J is TRBJ2-1 and V is TRBV30; D is undetermined. Deletions cut 2 bases from V and 5 bases from J, with 7 bases between. The germline CDR1 and CDR2 sequences are GTSNPN and SVGIG (reference sequence). This CDR3 contains 12 residues. The CDR3 protein is CAWSRPHNEQFF. DNA for the CDR3: TGTGCCTGGAGTCGGCCGCACAATGAGCAGTTCTTC.